One sample yielded the 25 T cell receptor beta chains listed below, sequenced in a study of T cell changes during pregnancy in multiple sclerosis. Using immunoSEQ multiplex PCR, the repertoire was profiled, and TCRdb retains in-frame clones only, with some absent. The sample yields about 96,000 clones, 80% to 95% seen once. This material consisted of peripheral blood, taken in the first trimester of pregnancy. These receptor sequences come from a female donor with multiple sclerosis, enrolled in a pregnancy study.

This clone was detected only once. The V and J genes are TRBV10-3 and TRBJ1-2; the D is unclear. CDR3 length: 15 residues. The V and J ends lost 5 bases and 6 bases respectively, with 19 bases between them. Germline values: CDR1 ENHRY, CDR2 SYGVKD. CDR3 protein: CAISSTRGFFDGYTF. The CDR3 region has the DNA TGTGCCATCAGTAGCACACGGGGATTTTTCGATGGCTACACCTTC.

This sequence joins TRBV7-2 and TRBJ2-1; maybe TRBD2 (6 bases). The V end was cut by 5 bases, the J end by 9 bases, with 14 bases between. The CDR3 has 13 amino acids. Germline V lookup: CDR1 SGHTA, CDR2 FQGNSA. CDR3 in DNA: TGTGCCAGCAGCGAGACTAGGGATGGTGAGCAGTTCTTC. Translated: CASSETRDGEQFF.

This chain joins TRBV5-1 and TRBJ1-5; 8 nucleotides agree with TRBD1. Germline V gene lookup returns CDR1 SGHRS and CDR2 YFSETQ. The ends lost 4 bases at V and 2 bases at J; junction bases unmatched: 5. The CDR3 loop spans 15 amino acids. In DNA, the CDR3 is TGCGCCAGCAGCCCAATGGGACAGGGCAATCAGCCCCAGCATTTT. Its translation is CASSPMGQGNQPQHF.

The chain carries TRBV2 and TRBJ1-1, with 8 nucleotides matching TRBD1. The CDR3 is 14 amino acids. With 6 bases clipped from V and 1 base from J, the junction kept 4 bases outside the gene matches. Germline assignment: CDR1 SNHLY and CDR2 FYNNEI. This CDR3 is CASRPGTGNTEAFF. The DNA for the CDR3 is TGTGCCAGCAGACCCGGGACAGGGAACACTGAAGCTTTCTTT.

This chain joins TRBV19 and TRBJ1-1; the match to TRBD1 covers 10 bases. Germline V gives CDR1 LNHDA, CDR2 SQIVND (reference sequence). Germline trimming cut 2 bases from V and 4 bases from J; bases unmatched to any gene: 13. The CDR3 extends over 18 amino acids. CDR3: CASSISRQGAGLSTEAFF. CDR3 DNA sequence: TGTGCCAGTAGTATATCCCGACAGGGGGCAGGCCTGAGCACTGAAGCTTTCTTT. The full variable domain, rest sourced from reference TRBV19 and TRBJ1-1, is DGGITQSPKYLFRKEGQNVTLSCEQNLNHDAMYWYRQDPGQGLRLIYYSQIVNDFQKGDIAEGYSVSREKKESFPLTVTSAQKNPTAFYLCASSISRQGAGLSTEAFFGQGTRLTVV.

The chain uses TRBV11-2 and TRBJ2-1; D possibly corresponds to TRBD1 (5 bases). V lost 1 base and J lost 8, with 9 bases in between. The CDR3 is 13 amino acids. Per the germline V gene, CDR1 is SGHAT and CDR2 is FQNNGV. The CDR3 nucleotides read TGTGCCAGCAGCTTAGGAGCAGGGTATGAGCAGTTCTTC. Its translation is CASSLGAGYEQFF.

J is TRBJ2-7 and V is TRBV28, with D unresolved. CDR3 length: 14 amino acids. The germline gives CDR1 MDHEN, CDR2 SYDVKM. With 7 bases removed from V and 5 bases from J, the gap between germline ends came to 18 bases. The DNA for the CDR3 is TGTGCCAGCATCCCCGAAACCCTGCCTAACGAGCAGTACTTC. This encodes CASIPETLPNEQYF.

The J gene is TRBJ2-3, the V gene TRBV14; the D gene is possibly TRBD2 (6 bases). Germline V lookup: CDR1 SGHDN, CDR2 FVKESK. CDR3 length equals 17 residues. Trimming shortened V by 10 bases and J by 3 bases, and 26 bases separated the two germline ends. The CDR3 region has the DNA TGTGCCAACCAGATGACTAATAGCGGAATAACTACAGATACGCAGTATTTT. Translated: CANQMTNSGITTDTQYF. Based on the CDR3 plus reference TRBV14 and TRBJ2-3, the full variable domain is EAGVTQFPSHSVIEKGQTVTLRCDPISGHDNLYWYRRVMGKEIKFLLHFVKESKQDESGMPNNRFLAERTGGTYSTLKVQPAELEDSGVYFCANQMTNSGITTDTQYFGPGTRLTVL.

The chain joins TRBV2 to TRBJ2-7; 13 nucleotides match TRBD2. The junction had 17 bases not matched to a gene; V was cut back by 6 bases and J by 3 bases. This CDR3 has 19 amino acids. Germline CDR1 is SNHLY and CDR2 is FYNNEI. CDR3 sequence reads: CASSLDLGLAGRSVYEQYF. In DNA, the CDR3 is TGTGCCAGCAGCCTTGATTTGGGACTAGCGGGACGTTCGGTCTACGAGCAGTACTTC.

The chain has TRBV5-1 and TRBJ2-7, with 7 bases fitting TRBD1. Germline assignment: CDR1 SGHRS and CDR2 YFSETQ. Losses at the gene ends were 6 bases for V and 0 bases for J; bases not matched to a gene: 6. The CDR3 is made up of 14 amino acids. CDR3 region: CASNDRESSYEQYF. In DNA, the CDR3 is TGCGCCAGCAATGACAGGGAAAGCTCCTACGAGCAGTACTTC.

The chain has TRBV6-6 and TRBJ1-4; D is unresolved. The germline V gene encodes CDR1 MNHNY and CDR2 SVGAGI (reference sequence). Trimming removed 7 bases from V and 3 bases from J, with 9 bases in between. The CDR3 is 13 amino acids. The chain's CDR3 is CASNRVSNEKLFF. In DNA, the CDR3 is TGTGCCAGCAACCGGGTGTCTAATGAAAAACTGTTTTTT.

The chain employs TRBV7-6 and TRBJ2-5, with D maybe TRBD1 (6 bases). V lost 4 bases and J lost 4, with 13 bases in between. Germline CDR1 is SGHVS and CDR2 is FNYEAQ. The CDR3 has 14 residues. The CDR3 coding sequence is TGTGCCAGCAGCTCAGGGGTTGGCGTAGAGACCCAGTACTTC. It codes for CASSSGVGVETQYF.

The V and J genes are TRBV2 and TRBJ1-1; perhaps TRBD1 as D (6 bases). The ends were cut back, 8 bases at V and 4 bases at J, with 11 bases in the middle. CDR1 is SNHLY and CDR2 is FYNNEI in the germline V gene. The CDR3 covers 12 residues. The CDR3 sequence is CASRNRVTEAFF. The DNA for the CDR3 is TGTGCCAGCCGTAACAGGGTCACTGAAGCTTTCTTT.

This clone was seen a few times. This chain's CDR3 is CASRGVMNTEAFF. The CDR3 bases are TGCGCCAGCAGAGGGGTAATGAACACTGAAGCTTTCTTT. The chain has TRBV5-1 and TRBJ1-1, with TRBD1 as a possible D gene (5 bases). V was cut by 5 bases and J by 0 bases, with 8 bases left in between. CDR1 is SGHRS, CDR2 YFSETQ, per germline. The CDR3 has 13 residues.

The chain combines TRBV27 with TRBJ2-7, with TRBD2 matching 9 bases. Germline CDR1 and CDR2: MNHEY and SMNVEV (reference sequence). The CDR3 contains 14 residues. V was pared by 5 bases and J by 2 bases, with 4 bases of the junction left unmatched. CDR3 DNA sequence: TGTGCCAGCAGTGTGACTAGCGGAGCCTACGAGCAGTACTTC. This gives the protein CASSVTSGAYEQYF.

The chain couples TRBV5-1 to TRBJ1-1; D is unresolved. The germline gives CDR1 SGHRS, CDR2 YFSETQ. Trimming removed 0 bases at V and 3 bases at J, with 6 bases between. This CDR3 comprises 13 residues. CDR3 amino acids: CASSLAGDTEAFF. CDR3 nucleotide sequence: TGCGCCAGCAGCTTGGCAGGTGACACTGAAGCTTTCTTT. Looking up the rest from reference TRBV5-1 and TRBJ1-1 gives the full variable domain: KAGVTQTPRYLIKTRGQQVTLSCSPISGHRSVSWYQQTPGQGLQFLFEYFSETQRNKGNFPGRFSGRQFSNSRSEMNVSTLELGDSALYLCASSLAGDTEAFFGQGTRLTVV.

V is TRBV28 and J is TRBJ2-2; 9 nucleotides align to TRBD1. The V segment lost 2 bases and the J segment 4 bases; nucleotides outside the gene matches: 5. This CDR3 has 16 residues. Germline V gives CDR1 MDHEN, CDR2 SYDVKM. CDR3 loop: CASSLGTGGGTGELFF. DNA for the CDR3: TGTGCCAGCAGTTTAGGAACAGGGGGCGGCACCGGGGAGCTGTTTTTT.

This clone occurred once. The chain uses TRBV7-8 and TRBJ1-3; 7 nucleotides agree with TRBD1. The CDR3 is 16 residues long. The germline V gene encodes CDR1 SGHVS and CDR2 FQNEAQ. After removal of 5 bases from V and 2 bases from J, the junction contained 9 bases not matched to a gene. CDR3 nucleotide sequence: TGTGCCAGCAGCCCCCTAGACAGGGTGCCTGGAAACACCATATATTTT. This codes for CASSPLDRVPGNTIYF.

The rearrangement links TRBV7-2 to TRBJ2-1; TRBD2 aligns across 12 bases. There are 18 residues in the CDR3. Looked up from germline, CDR1 is SGHTA and CDR2 is FQGNSA. V shed 1 base, J shed 6 bases, and the junction held 10 bases outside the gene matches. The CDR3 region has the DNA TGTGCCAGCAGCTTAGGACCTAGCGGGAGGGGCCCCTTCAATGAGCAGTTCTTC. It yields the protein CASSLGPSGRGPFNEQFF.

This chain connects TRBV28 to TRBJ2-7; D is possibly TRBD1 (6 bases). The length of the CDR3 is 15 residues. Germline V CDR1 and CDR2: MDHEN, SYDVKM. Trimming cost V 5 bases and J 0 bases, with 14 bases left between them. The CDR3 region is CASSQGFRSSYEQYF. DNA for the CDR3: TGTGCCAGCAGTCAGGGGTTTAGGAGCTCCTACGAGCAGTACTTC.

This chain uses TRBV7-6 with TRBJ2-5; D uncertain. The V end was cut by 4 bases, the J end by 2 bases, with 2 bases between. This CDR3 has 11 residues. The germline V gene encodes CDR1 SGHVS and CDR2 FNYEAQ. CDR3 sequence reads: CASSSQETQYF. The CDR3, as DNA: TGTGCCAGCAGCTCTCAAGAGACCCAGTACTTC.

The chain links TRBV29-1 to TRBJ2-5, with a possible D match to TRBD2 (5 bases). This CDR3 is built from 11 residues. The germline gives CDR1 SQVTM, CDR2 ANQGSEA. The ends were cut back, 8 bases at V and 7 bases at J, with 14 bases in the middle. CDR3 sequence reads: CSSKKEGTQYF. For the CDR3, the DNA is TGCAGCTCGAAGAAAGAGGGGACCCAGTACTTC. Drawing the rest from reference TRBV29-1 and TRBJ2-5, the complete variable domain is SAVISQKPSRDICQRGTSLTIQCQVDSQVTMMFWYRQQPGQSLTLIATANQGSEATYESGFVIDKFPISRPNLTFSTLTVSNMSPEDSSIYLCSSKKEGTQYFGPGTRLLVL.

V is TRBV2 and J is TRBJ2-3; the match to TRBD1 covers 11 bases. The CDR3 totals 13 residues. V dropped 7 bases and J dropped 7; count of bases not matched to a gene: 4. Germline CDR1 and CDR2: SNHLY and FYNNEI. The CDR3 DNA reads as TGTGCCAGCATAGGACAGGGGGCGTATACGCAGTATTTT. Encoded protein: CASIGQGAYTQYF.

J is TRBJ2-7 and V is TRBV9, with TRBD2 as a possible D gene (6 bases). V gave up 2 bases and J gave up 3 bases, with 18 bases separating them. In germline, CDR1 is SGDLS, CDR2 YYNGEE. This CDR3 is 16 amino acids long. CDR3 bases: TGTGCCAGCAGCGTCGGGGGTCGGGAGACAGTCTACGAGCAGTACTTC. It encodes CASSVGGRETVYEQYF. Based on the CDR3 plus reference TRBV9 and TRBJ2-7, the full variable domain is DSGVTQTPKHLITATGQRVTLRCSPRSGDLSVYWYQQSLDQGLQFLIQYYNGEERAKGNILERFSAQQFPDLHSELNLSSLELGDSALYFCASSVGGRETVYEQYFGPGTRLTVT.

This chain connects TRBV6-6 to TRBJ1-1, with 7 nucleotides matching TRBD1. The CDR3 extends over 15 amino acids. Trimming at V came to 0 bases and at J to 4 bases, leaving 5 bases not matched to a gene. In germline, CDR1 is MNHNY, CDR2 SVGAGI (reference sequence). This CDR3 reads CASSYSGGAGTEAFF. CDR3 sequence (DNA): TGTGCCAGCAGTTACTCAGGGGGCGCGGGCACTGAAGCTTTCTTT.